The entry that follows covers one T cell receptor (beta chain) sequence. Its target is unknown. This sample is drawn from a study of identical twins. Study conclusions and caveats: Whereas memory repertoires showed no such difference, abundant cord blood beta clonotypes carried fewer insertions.

The germline CDR1 and CDR2 sequences are MGHDK and SYGVNS. V gave up 1 base and J gave up 6 bases, with 7 bases separating them. The CDR3 runs to 13 residues. TCRdb re-derived calls from the 5' RACE reads in MiXCR, one entry per CDR3 protein. The data show a few hundred thousand distinct CDR3 sequences, over 9.5% seen once. This sequence originates from a middle-aged man in good health. Sequencing was performed on memory T cells sorted from blood. The gene calls are TRBV25-1 and TRBJ1-5, with D hard to call. CDR3 region: CASSEWNSQPQHF. The DNA of the CDR3 is TGTGCCAGCAGTGAATGGAACAGTCAGCCCCAGCATTTT.